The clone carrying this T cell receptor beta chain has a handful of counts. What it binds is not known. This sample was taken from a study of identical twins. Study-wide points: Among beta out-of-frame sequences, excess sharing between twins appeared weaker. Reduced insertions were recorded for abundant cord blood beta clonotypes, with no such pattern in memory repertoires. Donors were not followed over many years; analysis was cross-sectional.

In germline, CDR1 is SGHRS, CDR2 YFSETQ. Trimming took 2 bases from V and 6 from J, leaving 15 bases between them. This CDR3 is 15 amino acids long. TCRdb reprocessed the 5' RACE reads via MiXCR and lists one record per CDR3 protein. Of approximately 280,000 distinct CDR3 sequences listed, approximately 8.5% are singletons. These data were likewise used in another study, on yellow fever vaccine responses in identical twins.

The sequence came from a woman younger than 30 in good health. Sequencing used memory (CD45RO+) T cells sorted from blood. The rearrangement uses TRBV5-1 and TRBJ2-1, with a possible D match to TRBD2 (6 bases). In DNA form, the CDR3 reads TGCGCCAGCAGCTTTGTAGCGGAGGGCTCCAATGAGCAGTTCTTC. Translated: CASSFVAEGSNEQFF.